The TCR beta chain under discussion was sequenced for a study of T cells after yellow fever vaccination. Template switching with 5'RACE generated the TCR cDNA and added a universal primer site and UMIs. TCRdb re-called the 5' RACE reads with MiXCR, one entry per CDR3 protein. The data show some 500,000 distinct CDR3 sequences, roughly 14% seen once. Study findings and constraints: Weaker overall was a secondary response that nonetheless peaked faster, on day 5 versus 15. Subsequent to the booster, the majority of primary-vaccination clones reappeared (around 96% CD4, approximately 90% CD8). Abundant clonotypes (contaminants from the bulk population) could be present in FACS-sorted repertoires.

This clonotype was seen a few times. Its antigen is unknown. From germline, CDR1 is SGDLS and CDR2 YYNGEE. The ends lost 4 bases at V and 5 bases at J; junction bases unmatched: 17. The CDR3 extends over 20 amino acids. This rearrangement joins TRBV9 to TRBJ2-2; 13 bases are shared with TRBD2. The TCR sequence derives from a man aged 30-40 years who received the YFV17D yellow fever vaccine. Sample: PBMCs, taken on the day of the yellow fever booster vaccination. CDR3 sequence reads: CASSTSSGGLAGSWTGELFF. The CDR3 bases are TGTGCCAGCAGCACCTCCTCAGGGGGACTAGCGGGATCGTGGACCGGGGAGCTGTTTTTT.